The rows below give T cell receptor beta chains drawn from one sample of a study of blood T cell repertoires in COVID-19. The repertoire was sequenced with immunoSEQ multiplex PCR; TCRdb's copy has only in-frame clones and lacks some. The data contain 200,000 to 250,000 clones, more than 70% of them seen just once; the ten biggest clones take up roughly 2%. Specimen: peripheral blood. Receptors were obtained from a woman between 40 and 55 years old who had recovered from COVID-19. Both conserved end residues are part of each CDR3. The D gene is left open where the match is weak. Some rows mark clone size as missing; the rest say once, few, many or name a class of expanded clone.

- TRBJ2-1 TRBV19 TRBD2 CAIRRAGVEEQFF TGTGCCATTAGGAGGGCGGGGGTAGAGGAGCAGTTCTTC
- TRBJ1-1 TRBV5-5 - CASSFTPREGLSTEAFF TGTGCCAGCAGCTTTACCCCGCGGGAAGGGCTTTCCACTGAAGCTTTCTTT
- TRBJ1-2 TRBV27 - CASSLRGANYGYTF TGTGCCAGCAGTTTGCGGGGGGCTAACTATGGCTACACCTTC
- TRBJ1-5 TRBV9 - CASSGQGSNQPQHF TGTGCCAGCAGTGGCCAGGGAAGCAATCAGCCCCAGCATTTT
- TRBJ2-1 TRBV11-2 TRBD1 CASSLEGQGYNEQFF TGTGCCAGCAGCTTAGAAGGACAGGGATACAATGAGCAGTTCTTC
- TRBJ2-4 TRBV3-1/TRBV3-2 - CASSQGHLAKNIQYF TGTGCCAGCAGCCAAGGGCATTTAGCCAAAAACATTCAGTACTTC
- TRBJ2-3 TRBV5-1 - CASMIGLTTDTQYF TGCGCCAGCATGATAGGACTGACTACAGATACGCAGTATTTT
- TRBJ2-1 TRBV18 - CASSPGPHPGNEQFF TGTGCCAGCTCACCAGGGCCTCACCCAGGCAATGAGCAGTTCTTC
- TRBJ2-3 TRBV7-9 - CASSPDSFTDTQYF TGTGCCAGCAGCCCGGACTCATTCACAGATACGCAGTATTTT
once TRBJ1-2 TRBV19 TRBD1 CASSGRTGYGYTF TGTGCCAGTAGTGGCCGGACAGGGTATGGCTACACCTTC
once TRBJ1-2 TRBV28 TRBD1 CASSLRQGLGGYTF TGTGCCAGCAGTTTGAGACAGGGGTTAGGTGGCTACACCTTC
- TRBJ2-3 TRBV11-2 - CASSLDNADSYYTQYF TGTGCCAGCAGCTTAGATAACGCGGACTCCTATTATACGCAGTATTTT
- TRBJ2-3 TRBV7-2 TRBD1 CASSSWTGMTDTQYF TGTGCCAGCAGCTCTTGGACAGGGATGACAGATACGCAGTATTTT
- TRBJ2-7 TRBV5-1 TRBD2 CASSLGLGGEVDFYEQYF TGCGCCAGCAGCTTGGGTCTCGGGGGGGAGGTTGACTTCTACGAGCAGTACTTC
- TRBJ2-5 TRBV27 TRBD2 CASSPLAGGPGRETQYF TGTGCCAGCAGCCCGCTAGCGGGAGGGCCCGGGAGGGAGACCCAGTACTTC
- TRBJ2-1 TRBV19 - CASIGGASDNEQFF TGTGCCAGTATTGGGGGGGCCAGCGACAATGAGCAGTTCTTC
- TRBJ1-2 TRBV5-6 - CASSLTPNGYTF TGTGCCAGCAGCCTAACGCCCAATGGCTACACCTTC
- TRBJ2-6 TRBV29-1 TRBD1 CSVGDSSGANVLTF TGCAGCGTTGGGGACAGTTCTGGGGCCAACGTCCTGACTTTC
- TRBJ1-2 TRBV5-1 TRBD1 CASSLETGANYGYTF TGCGCCAGCAGCTTGGAGACAGGGGCAAACTATGGCTACACCTTC
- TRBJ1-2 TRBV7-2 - CASSLEHNYGYTF TGTGCCAGCAGCTTAGAACACAACTATGGCTACACCTTC
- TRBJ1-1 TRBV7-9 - CASSSPQGFLGYTEAFF TGTGCCAGCAGCTCACCACAGGGCTTTCTTGGTTATACTGAAGCTTTCTTT
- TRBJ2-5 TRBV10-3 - CAISDPNTGYPEETQYF TGTGCCATCAGTGACCCAAATACGGGGTACCCAGAAGAGACCCAGTACTTC
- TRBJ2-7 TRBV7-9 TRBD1 CASSKRQGNYEQYF TGTGCCAGCAGCAAAAGACAGGGTAACTACGAGCAGTACTTC
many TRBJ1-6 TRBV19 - CASSPPRERSNSPLHF TGTGCCAGTAGTCCCCCCCGGGAGAGGAGTAATTCACCCCTCCACTTT
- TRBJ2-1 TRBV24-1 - CATSDSALRWASYNEQFF TGTGCCACCAGTGATTCTGCCCTACGCTGGGCCTCCTACAATGAGCAGTTCTTC
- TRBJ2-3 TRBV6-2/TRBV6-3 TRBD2 CASSPGLATDTQYF TGTGCCAGCAGCCCGGGACTAGCGACAGATACGCAGTATTTT
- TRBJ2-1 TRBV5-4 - CASSVDIAYNEQFF TGTGCCAGCAGCGTAGACATTGCCTACAATGAGCAGTTCTTC
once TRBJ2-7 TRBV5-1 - CASSLTAGTYEQYF TGCGCCAGCAGCTTGACCGCAGGGACCTACGAGCAGTACTTC
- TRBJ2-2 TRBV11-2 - CASSLDRAANTGELFF TGTGCCAGCAGCTTAGATCGAGCGGCGAACACCGGGGAGCTGTTTTTT
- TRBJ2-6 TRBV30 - CAWRASGANVLTF TGTGCCTGGAGGGCCTCTGGGGCCAACGTCCTGACTTTC
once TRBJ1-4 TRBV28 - CASTSQNNEKLFF TGTGCCAGCACCAGTCAGAATAATGAAAAACTGTTTTTT
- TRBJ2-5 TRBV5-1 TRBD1 CASSLGMGTGLETQYF TGCGCCAGCAGCTTGGGTATGGGGACAGGGCTGGAGACCCAGTACTTC
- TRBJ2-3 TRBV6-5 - CASSQTDTDTQYF TGTGCCAGCAGTCAGACTGACACAGATACGCAGTATTTT
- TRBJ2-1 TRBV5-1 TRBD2 CASSSIGLRGLAAQDEQFF TGCGCCAGCAGTAGTATCGGCCTTCGGGGACTAGCCGCCCAAGATGAGCAGTTCTTC
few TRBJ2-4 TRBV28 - CASRSTGFGKNIQYF TGTGCCAGCAGAAGTACAGGGTTTGGCAAAAACATTCAGTACTTC
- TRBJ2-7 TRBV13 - CASSLGRGYEQYF TGTGCCAGCAGCTTAGGTCGGGGGTACGAGCAGTACTTC
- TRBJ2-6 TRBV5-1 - CASSLAGETANVLTF TGCGCCAGCAGCTTGGCCGGAGAAACCGCCAACGTCCTGACTTTC
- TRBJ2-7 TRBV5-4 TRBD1 CASSPGDRGEGEQYF TGTGCCAGCAGCCCAGGGGACAGGGGCGAAGGCGAGCAGTACTTC
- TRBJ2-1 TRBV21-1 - CASSKSGYNEQFF TGTGCCAGCAGCAAATCAGGGTACAATGAGCAGTTCTTC
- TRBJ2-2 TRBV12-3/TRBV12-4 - CASTEQYTGELFF TGTGCCAGCACTGAACAGTACACCGGGGAGCTGTTTTTT
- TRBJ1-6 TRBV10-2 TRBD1 CASRGQRSSYNSPLHF TGCGCCAGCAGGGGACAGAGGAGCTCCTATAATTCACCCCTCCACTTT
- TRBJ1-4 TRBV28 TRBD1 CASSRGTGPNEKLFF TGTGCCAGCAGTAGGGGGACAGGGCCAAATGAAAAACTGTTTTTT
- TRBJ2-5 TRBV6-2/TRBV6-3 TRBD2 CASSLYSSGRTQETQYF TGTGCCAGCAGTCTCTACTCTAGCGGGAGAACCCAAGAGACCCAGTACTTC
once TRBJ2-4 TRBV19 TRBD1 CASSIQGALAKNIQYF TGTGCCAGTAGTATCCAGGGGGCTCTAGCCAAAAACATTCAGTACTTC